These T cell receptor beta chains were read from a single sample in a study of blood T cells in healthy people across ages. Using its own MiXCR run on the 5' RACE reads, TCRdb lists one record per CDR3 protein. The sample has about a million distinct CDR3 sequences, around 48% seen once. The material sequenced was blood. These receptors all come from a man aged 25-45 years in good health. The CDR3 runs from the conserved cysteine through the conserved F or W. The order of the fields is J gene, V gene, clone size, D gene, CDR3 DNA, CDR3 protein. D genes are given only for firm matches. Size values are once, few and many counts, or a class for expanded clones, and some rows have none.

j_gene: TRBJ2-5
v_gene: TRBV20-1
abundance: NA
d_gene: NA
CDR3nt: TGCAGTGCTAGAGATGGGGTCCGGGGCCAAGAGACCCAGTACTTC
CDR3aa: CSARDGVRGQETQYF

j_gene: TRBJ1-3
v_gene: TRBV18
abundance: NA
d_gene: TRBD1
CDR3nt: TGTGCCAGCTCACCACCGGTCGGCCAGGGGGAAAACACCATATATTTT
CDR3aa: CASSPPVGQGENTIYF

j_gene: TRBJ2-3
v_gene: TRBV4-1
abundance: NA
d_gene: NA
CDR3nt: TGCGCCAGCAGCCAGGACCTAGAGACAGATACGCAGTATTTT
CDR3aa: CASSQDLETDTQYF

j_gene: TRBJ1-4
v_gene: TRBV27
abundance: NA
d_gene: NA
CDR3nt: TGTGCCAGCAGTTTCCAAGGTTTGGCTAATGAAAAACTGTTTTTT
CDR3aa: CASSFQGLANEKLFF

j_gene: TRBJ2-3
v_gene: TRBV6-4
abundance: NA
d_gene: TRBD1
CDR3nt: TGTGCCAGCAGTGCCCGGACAGGGGGCACAGATACGCAGTATTTT
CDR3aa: CASSARTGGTDTQYF

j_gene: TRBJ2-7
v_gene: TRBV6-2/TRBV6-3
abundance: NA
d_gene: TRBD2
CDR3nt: TGTGCCAGCACCCCTCGGACTAGCGGGGGCTACGAGCAGTACTTC
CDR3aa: CASTPRTSGGYEQYF

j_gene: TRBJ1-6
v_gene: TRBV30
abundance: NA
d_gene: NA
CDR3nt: TGTGCCTGGTCGAAGGCGAACGAGAAGGCCCTCCACTTT
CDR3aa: CAWSKANEKALHF

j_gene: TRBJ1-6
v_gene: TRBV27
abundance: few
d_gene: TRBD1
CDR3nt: TGTGCCAGCAGTGACACCGGGACAGGGGGCTGGAATTCACCCCTCCACTTT
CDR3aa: CASSDTGTGGWNSPLHF

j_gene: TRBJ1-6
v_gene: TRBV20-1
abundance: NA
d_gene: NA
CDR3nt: TGCAGTGCAGAACTACGGACAGTTAGCGATTCACCCCTCCACTTT
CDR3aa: CSAELRTVSDSPLHF

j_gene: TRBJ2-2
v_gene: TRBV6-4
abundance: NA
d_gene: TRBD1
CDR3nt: TGTGCCAGCAGTAGGGGGCCTGGCACCGGGGAGCTGTTTTTT
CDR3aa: CASSRGPGTGELFF

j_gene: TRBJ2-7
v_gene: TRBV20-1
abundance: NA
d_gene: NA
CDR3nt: TGCAGTGCAGTAAAGGTCCCCTACGAGCAGTACTTC
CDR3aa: CSAVKVPYEQYF

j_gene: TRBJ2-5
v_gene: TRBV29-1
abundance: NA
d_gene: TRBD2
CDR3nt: TGCAGCGCCGTGACTAGCGGCCAAGAGGCCCAGTACTTC
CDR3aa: CSAVTSGQEAQYF

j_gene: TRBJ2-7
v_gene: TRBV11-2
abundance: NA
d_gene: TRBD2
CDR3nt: TGTGCCAGCAGCTCCCCCTGGAGCGGGGTTACCTACGAGCAGTACTTC
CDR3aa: CASSSPWSGVTYEQYF

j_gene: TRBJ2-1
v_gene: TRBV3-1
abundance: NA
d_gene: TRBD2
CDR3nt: TGTGCCAGCAGGCGGACGGGACTAGCCGCCAATGAGCAGTTCTTC
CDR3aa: CASRRTGLAANEQFF

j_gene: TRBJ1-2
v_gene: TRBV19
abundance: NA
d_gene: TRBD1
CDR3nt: TGTGCCAGTAGTTCCCCGGGACAGGGGGACAATGGCTACACCTTC
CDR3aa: CASSSPGQGDNGYTF

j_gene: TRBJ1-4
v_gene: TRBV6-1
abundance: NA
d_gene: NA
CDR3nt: TGTGCCAGCAGTGAAGACAGGATTAATGAAAAACTGTTTTTT
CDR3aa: CASSEDRINEKLFF

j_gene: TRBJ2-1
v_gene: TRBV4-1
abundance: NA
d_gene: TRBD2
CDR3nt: TGCGCCAGCAGCTTCGAGCGGGGTTCCTACAATGAGCAGTTCTTC
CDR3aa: CASSFERGSYNEQFF

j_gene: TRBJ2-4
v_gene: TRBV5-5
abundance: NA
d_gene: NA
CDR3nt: TGTGCCAGCAGCGGGGGCTCTGCCAAAAACATTCAGTACTTC
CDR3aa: CASSGGSAKNIQYF

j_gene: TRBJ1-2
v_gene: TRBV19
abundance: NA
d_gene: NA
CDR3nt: TGTGCCAGTAGTACCAGTCAGTTATATGGCTACACCTTC
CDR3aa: CASSTSQLYGYTF

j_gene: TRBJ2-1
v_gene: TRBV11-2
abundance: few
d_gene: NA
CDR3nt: TGTGCCAGCAGCCCTATTTACCGCGGGCCAGAGCAGTTCTTC
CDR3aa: CASSPIYRGPEQFF

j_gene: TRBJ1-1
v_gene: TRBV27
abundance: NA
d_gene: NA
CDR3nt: TGTGCCAGCAAGGATGGGACGGACACTGAAGCTTTCTTT
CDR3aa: CASKDGTDTEAFF

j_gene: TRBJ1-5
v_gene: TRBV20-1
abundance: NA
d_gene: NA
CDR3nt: TGCAGTGCTATGACAGACCCCAATCAGCCCCAGCATTTT
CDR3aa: CSAMTDPNQPQHF

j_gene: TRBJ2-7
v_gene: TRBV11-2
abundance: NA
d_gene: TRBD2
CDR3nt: TGTGCCAGCAGCCCAGCGGGGAGGTACGAGCAGTACTTC
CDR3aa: CASSPAGRYEQYF

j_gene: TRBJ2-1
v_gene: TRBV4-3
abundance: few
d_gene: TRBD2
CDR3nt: TGCGCCAGCAGCCAGTCGGGGGGGCCGATCAATGAGCAGTTCTTC
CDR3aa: CASSQSGGPINEQFF

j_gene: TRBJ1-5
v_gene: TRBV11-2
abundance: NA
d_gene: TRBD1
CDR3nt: TGTGCCAGCAGCATGACAGGGGGCCAGCCCCAGCATTTT
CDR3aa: CASSMTGGQPQHF